This TCR beta chain came from a study of Ad26.COV2.S vaccination and SARS-CoV-2 variants. The treatment here: over 15 received Ad26.COV2.S at low or high dose, single or two shots; about 5 received placebo; per-sample allocation not given. Following the first vaccine or placebo injection, samples were taken on day 63. The sample came from a Boston adult aged 18-55 years. Assay: immunoSEQ multiplex PCR; the TCRdb copy retains only in-frame clones and omits some. The table has approximately 360,000 clones, around 82% seen once. This TCR derives from a person between 18 and 59 years old who received the Ad26.COV2.S COVID-19 vaccine or a placebo. The sequences come from peripheral blood, collected in a trial of Ad26.COV2.S vaccine versus placebo.

This CDR3 is CASSQIPDLRDYGYTF. The CDR3 DNA sequence: TGCGCCAGCAGCCAAATACCCGACCTACGGGACTATGGCTACACCTTC. The chain combines TRBV4-1 with TRBJ1-2; no clear D. Germline V gives CDR1 MGHRA, CDR2 YSYEKL. V was trimmed by 2 bases and J by 3 bases, leaving 16 bases between them. The CDR3 covers 16 residues.